One sample yielded the 11 T cell receptor beta chains listed below, sequenced in a study of early T cells in non-severe SARS-CoV-2 infection. TCRdb reprocessed the 5' RACE reads via MiXCR and lists one record per CDR3 protein. The sample lists over 60,000 distinct CDR3 sequences; around 13% were seen once. Sample: whole blood. The source of these receptors is an adult who was a healthcare worker with PCR-confirmed SARS-CoV-2 infection or an uninfected control (not recorded which).

The rearrangement joins TRBV6-4 to TRBJ1-4, with D tentatively TRBD1 (5 bases). This CDR3 spans 15 amino acids. The V end was cut by 3 bases, the J end by 4 bases, with 12 bases between. Germline CDR1 is MRHNA and CDR2 is SNTAGT. DNA of the CDR3: TGTGCCAGCAGTGATGGGACTGAGAGTAATGAAAAACTGTTTTTT. Translation gives CASSDGTESNEKLFF.

In its sample, this clonotype was seen many times. V gene TRBV18 combines with J gene TRBJ1-2; no firm D call. Trimming left V 1 base short and J 2 bases short, with 14 bases between. Germline V gene sequence: CDR1 KGHSH, CDR2 LQKENI. There are 16 residues in the CDR3. DNA of the CDR3: TGTGCCAGCTCACCACAAGTCCGGGAAGAGAACTATGGCTACACCTTC. It encodes CASSPQVREENYGYTF.

This clonotype was detected ten times or more. The J gene is TRBJ2-3, the V gene TRBV6-5, with D perhaps matching TRBD1 or TRBD2 (6 bases each). Germline CDR1 and CDR2: MNHEY and SVGAGI. The CDR3 contains 17 residues. Trimming pared 5 bases from V and 4 bases from J, leaving 22 bases between. CDR3 sequence reads: CASSPHSRGAGADTQYF. The CDR3 DNA sequence: TGTGCCAGCAGTCCTCATTCCCGCGGGGCAGGGGCAGATACGCAGTATTTT.

This clonotype was detected ten times or more. This chain uses TRBV5-6 with TRBJ1-2; D call uncertain. Germline CDR1 SGHDT, CDR2 YYEEEE. Trimming pared 2 bases from V and 8 bases from J, leaving 13 bases between. CDR3 length equals 13 residues. In DNA, the CDR3 is TGTGCCAGCAGCTTCGCAGGTGGCCAGGGCTACACCTTC. Protein sequence: CASSFAGGQGYTF.

The V gene is TRBV29-1, the J gene TRBJ1-1; the D is unclear. The CDR3 spans 13 residues. Germline V gene data show CDR1 as SQVTM and CDR2 as ANQGSEA. Trimming shortened V by 7 bases and J by 5 bases, and 17 bases separated the two germline ends. DNA for the CDR3: TGCAGCGCCCTGCCCCTAAGGGAAACTGAAGCTTTCTTT. Residues: CSALPLRETEAFF.

The V and J genes are TRBV4-1 and TRBJ2-1; 9 nucleotides match TRBD1. The J segment lost 4 bases and the V segment lost 7 bases, leaving 8 bases of the junction unmatched. CDR3 length equals 15 residues. Germline V CDR1 and CDR2: MGHRA, YSYEKL. CDR3 in amino acids: CASTSRDRVYNEQFF. The CDR3 bases are TGCGCCAGCACCTCCAGGGACAGGGTATACAATGAGCAGTTCTTC.

This clonotype was detected only a few times. This chain joins TRBV7-6 and TRBJ2-2, with D tentatively TRBD2 (5 bases). The CDR3 extends over 13 amino acids. From germline, CDR1 is SGHVS and CDR2 FNYEAQ. With 5 bases removed from V and 4 bases from J, the gap between germline ends came to 8 bases. Here the CDR3 DNA reads TGTGCCAGCAGCCTCCGGGGCACCGGGGAGCTGTTTTTT. Translating gives CASSLRGTGELFF.

Only one count was recorded for this clonotype. The rearrangement uses TRBV10-3 and TRBJ2-7; 9 bases map to TRBD1. After removal of 8 bases from V and 5 bases from J, the junction contained 7 bases not matched to a gene. Germline lookup yields CDR1 ENHRY and CDR2 SYGVKD. The CDR3 is 13 residues long. CDR3 in amino acids: CAISPGQGNEQYF. DNA for the CDR3: TGTGCCATCTCCCCGGGACAGGGAAACGAGCAGTACTTC.

In DNA form, the CDR3 reads TGTGCCAGCAGTTTAATTGTCTACAATGAGCAGTTCTTC. It yields the protein CASSLIVYNEQFF. The chain employs TRBV27 and TRBJ2-1; D remains unclear. The V and J ends lost 2 bases and 3 bases respectively, with 5 bases between them. The CDR3 totals 13 residues. Per germline, CDR1 MNHEY and CDR2 SMNVEV (reference sequence).

V gene TRBV11-3 combines with J gene TRBJ2-1; no definite D call. V lost 4 bases to trimming and J lost 9 bases, with 10 bases between them. This CDR3 region has 12 residues. Germline loops: CDR1 SGHNT, CDR2 YENEEA. The CDR3 nucleotides are TGTGCCAGCAGCTCTAGGGAATCTGAGCAGTTCTTC. Its protein is CASSSRESEQFF.

This clonotype was recorded many times. V and J are TRBV27 and TRBJ1-2; D is perhaps TRBD1 (6 bases). With 5 bases removed from V and 4 bases from J, the gap between germline ends came to 11 bases. The germline V gene encodes CDR1 MNHEY and CDR2 SMNVEV (reference sequence). The CDR3 runs 13 residues. This CDR3 is CASSPGQSYGYTF. CDR3 in DNA: TGTGCCAGCAGTCCCGGACAGTCCTATGGCTACACCTTC.